The 10 T cell receptor beta chains below come from one sample, sequenced in a study of human T cells and chemical hapten exposure. Time point noted: patch test 1, 2 weeks after DPC sensitization. Noted treatment: therapeutic diphenylcyclopropenone sensitization with weekly scalp DPC. One entry per CDR3 protein, called by TCRdb with MiXCR from the RACE reads. The profile shows roughly 380,000 distinct CDR3 sequences, more than 4.5% of them singletons. The sample was whole blood, taken in connection with sensitization to the hapten diphenylcyclopropenone (DPC). These TCRs come from a woman aged 45-65 years with alopecia areata. Some clones in this sample may be carry-over from other donors' samples.

This clonotype occurred a few times. The chain employs TRBV7-9 and TRBJ1-5; D is unresolved. The CDR3 is 14 residues long. Trimming took off 1 base at V and 8 bases at J, with 12 bases between the two ends. Germline values: CDR1 SEHNR, CDR2 FQNEAQ (reference sequence). The CDR3 protein is CASSLGLSAEPQHF. DNA for the CDR3: TGTGCCAGCAGCTTAGGTCTGTCGGCGGAGCCCCAGCATTTT.

The table lists this clonotype with a few counts. This chain connects TRBV6-5 to TRBJ2-6; the D is unclear. Germline lookup yields CDR1 MNHEY and CDR2 SVGAGI. V lost 0 bases, J lost 0 bases, and 6 bases lay in between. The CDR3 extends over 16 amino acids. DNA of the CDR3: TGTGCCAGCAGTTACTCGATAGACTCTGGGGCCAACGTCCTGACTTTC. This translates into CASSYSIDSGANVLTF.

V usage is TRBV20-1 and J usage is TRBJ1-2; 7 positions match TRBD1. Unmatched junction bases numbered 5, after V lost 3 bases and J lost 4 bases. Germline lookup yields CDR1 DFQATT and CDR2 SNEGSKA (reference sequence). CDR3 length: 13 amino acids. The CDR3: CSASGDRVYGYTF. The CDR3 coding sequence is TGCAGTGCTAGCGGAGACAGGGTCTATGGCTACACCTTC.

This clonotype has at least ten counts. The chain uses TRBV7-7 and TRBJ1-4; 8 nucleotides agree with TRBD1. J gave up 8 bases and V 1 base, and 6 bases lay outside the gene matches. Looked up from germline, CDR1 is SSHAT and CDR2 is FNYEAQ (reference sequence). This CDR3 has 15 amino acids. This CDR3 reads CASSLGGQGLEKLFF. The CDR3 nucleotides read TGTGCCAGCAGCTTAGGAGGACAGGGCTTGGAAAAACTGTTTTTT.

This clonotype has ten or more counts. The chain carries TRBV5-1 and TRBJ1-4, with D possibly being TRBD1 (6 bases). The CDR3 loop spans 15 amino acids. The V and J ends lost 4 bases and 8 bases respectively, with 18 bases between them. Germline V gene lookup returns CDR1 SGHRS and CDR2 YFSETQ. CDR3 in amino acids: CASSKNQGPREKLFF. DNA of the CDR3: TGCGCCAGCAGCAAGAACCAGGGGCCGCGGGAAAAACTGTTTTTT.

This clonotype was seen many times. CDR3 DNA sequence: TGCAGTGCTAGAGAAACAGCCCCGGATACGCAGTATTTT. Its translation: CSARETAPDTQYF. This chain links TRBV20-1 with TRBJ2-3; no definite D call. CDR3 length: 13 residues. V gave up 0 bases and J gave up 6 bases, with 10 bases separating them. CDR1 is DFQATT and CDR2 is SNEGSKA in the germline V gene (reference sequence).

This clonotype was counted only a few times. V and J are TRBV7-2 and TRBJ1-6; D possibly corresponds to TRBD1 (5 bases). This CDR3 has 14 residues. V was trimmed by 3 bases and J by 7 bases, leaving 10 bases between them. Germline V CDR1 and CDR2: SGHTA, FQGNSA. The CDR3 coding sequence is TGTGCCAGCAGCTTCTTCAGGGACAATTCACCCCTCCACTTT. This translates into CASSFFRDNSPLHF.

This clonotype was counted many times. CDR3 in amino acids: CASSQRAAGRANIQYF. DNA for the CDR3: TGTGCCAGCAGTCAAAGAGCGGCGGGTCGAGCAAACATTCAGTACTTC. V is TRBV25-1 and J is TRBJ2-4; D may be TRBD2 (5 bases). V gave up 5 bases and J gave up 6 bases, with 20 bases separating them. The CDR3 runs 16 residues. CDR1 MGHDK and CDR2 SYGVNS come from the germline V gene. Drawing the rest from reference TRBV25-1 and TRBJ2-4, the complete variable domain is EADIYQTPRYLVIGTGKKITLECSQTMGHDKMYWYQQDPGMELHLIHYSYGVNSTEKGDLSSESTVSRIRTEHFPLTLESARPSHTSQYLCASSQRAAGRANIQYFGAGTRLSVL.

Ten or more counts support this clonotype. The chain links TRBV9 to TRBJ2-7; 7 nucleotides match TRBD2. The CDR3 sequence is 15 residues long. CDR1 and CDR2 from the germline V gene are SGDLS and YYNGEE. V shed 0 bases and J 7 bases; nucleotides not matched to a gene: 10. The CDR3 DNA is TGTGCCAGCAGCGTAGAGGGGCGGGAGTGGAGGGAGCAGTACTTC. The encoded protein is CASSVEGREWREQYF.

This clonotype was seen ten or more times. J is TRBJ1-4 and V is TRBV5-4, with D perhaps TRBD1 (6 bases). Germline V gene lookup returns CDR1 SGHNT and CDR2 YYREEE (reference sequence). The CDR3 has 17 amino acids. Trimming shortened V by 3 bases and J by 5 bases, and 20 bases separated the two germline ends. The CDR3 DNA is TGTGCCAGCAGCTCCCTTTTCCTACAGGGAGGAAATGAAAAACTGTTTTTT. Protein product: CASSSLFLQGGNEKLFF.